This TCR beta chain was sequenced in a study of blood T cell repertoires in COVID-19. The table came from immunoSEQ multiplex PCR; TCRdb's copy has only in-frame clones and leaves some out. The sample holds roughly 230,000 clones, roughly 84% seen once. This CDR3 is built from 15 residues. The V segment lost 3 bases and the J segment 4 bases; nucleotides outside the gene matches: 3. Per the germline V gene, CDR1 is SGHAT and CDR2 is FQNNGV. The specimen sequenced was peripheral blood. This sequence joins TRBV11-2 and TRBJ1-6; TRBD1 matches at 7 bases. The sequence was collected from a man aged 50-60 years with active or convalescent COVID-19. CDR3 region: CASSFSGQYNSPLHF. In nucleotides, the CDR3 is TGTGCCAGCAGCTTCTCGGGACAGTATAATTCACCCCTCCACTTT.